The clone carrying this T cell receptor beta chain was detected a few times. The antigen is not known. J lost 5 bases, V lost 2 bases, and 8 bases had no gene match. Per germline, CDR1 LGHNA and CDR2 YSLEER. This CDR3 is 15 amino acids long. The record originates from a study of cytomegalovirus exposure and HLA in healthy donors. Turning to the study itself: A later analysis reported the 120 or so validation repertoires used the same platform as the 500 to 800 first-cohort repertoires.

Whole-study results and caveats: The classifier reportedly diagnosed cytomegalovirus status with high sensitivity and specificity. Under in vitro conditions, a few CMV-associated chains were confirmed as specific for CMV antigens. Many donors carried some public TCRs, although rarity characterized most TCR sequences.

Libraries were prepared by immunoSEQ multiplex PCR; TCRdb keeps only in-frame clonotypes and omits some of them. The sample has 150,000 to 200,000 clones, roughly 84% seen once; the top ten hold 10%. Sample: PBMCs. J is TRBJ2-5 and V is TRBV4-3; 7 bases agree with TRBD2. This TCR was sampled from a young man in good health and CMV-seropositive. CDR3 residues: CASSQTLLGGETQYF. The CDR3 DNA sequence: TGCGCCAGCAGCCAAACCCTTCTGGGGGGGGAGACCCAGTACTTC.